The sequence of this TCR beta chain was determined in a study of blood T cell repertoires in COVID-19. Study overall: In each case, the material was cDNA or gDNA derived from T cells, B-cell-depleted T cells, or PBMCs.

Clones were read by immunoSEQ multiplex PCR, and TCRdb kept only the in-frame ones, dropping some. The sample has some 180,000 clones, just under 80% seen once; the top ten hold 2.5% to 3%. Germline assignment: CDR1 SGHKS and CDR2 YYEKEE (reference sequence). This CDR3 comprises 16 residues. Between the trimmed V and J ends, which lost 2 bases and 2 bases, there was a span of 16 bases. The sample was peripheral blood. The clonotype originates from a woman over 75 with active or convalescent COVID-19. The chain couples TRBV5-5 to TRBJ2-5; unclear D gene. CDR3 loop: CASSFPWRGRQETQYF. The CDR3 region has the DNA TGTGCCAGCAGCTTCCCTTGGCGCGGAAGGCAAGAGACCCAGTACTTC.